These 30 T cell receptor beta chains originate from one sample sequenced in a study of T-cell memory formation after mild COVID-19. MiXCR, run by TCRdb on the 5' RACE reads, gives a single entry per CDR3 protein. The sample holds roughly 500,000 distinct CDR3 sequences, around 20% seen once. Sample: PBMCs or a T cell subset sorted from them (not recorded which). The receptor source for this set is an adult woman who had mild COVID-19 (a few samples of this study predate the infection). Cell type and time point are not known.

The chain has TRBV10-3 and TRBJ2-7; 7 nucleotides align to TRBD1. J gave up 0 bases and V 5 bases, and 4 bases lay outside the gene matches. Germline V gene lookup returns CDR1 ENHRY and CDR2 SYGVKD. The CDR3 contains 14 residues. CDR3 residues: CAISSGQYSYEQYF. The DNA of the CDR3 is TGTGCCATCAGTTCGGGACAGTACTCCTACGAGCAGTACTTC.

The DNA for the CDR3 is TGTGCCAGCAGCCACGGCGGGGGGGCGAGCACTGAAGCTTTCTTT. Translation: CASSHGGGASTEAFF. The gene calls are TRBV7-8 and TRBJ1-1; perhaps TRBD1 as D (6 bases). Between the trimmed V and J ends, which lost 5 bases and 4 bases, there was a span of 17 bases. The CDR3 is 15 amino acids. The V gene's germline CDR1 is SGHVS and CDR2 FQNEAQ.

This clonotype was counted ten times or more. The rearrangement joins TRBV15 to TRBJ2-2, with D uncertain. The CDR3 runs 14 residues. Germline CDR1 LNHNV, CDR2 YYDKDF (reference sequence). Trimming took off 0 bases at V and 4 bases at J, with 6 bases between the two ends. The DNA of the CDR3 is TGTGCCACCAGCAGAGATCGAGGCACCGGGGAGCTGTTTTTT. Translating gives CATSRDRGTGELFF.

This clonotype was picked up a small number of times. V and J are TRBV20-1 and TRBJ2-1, with 8 bases fitting TRBD1. The CDR3 sequence is 15 residues long. Germline lookup yields CDR1 DFQATT and CDR2 SNEGSKA (reference sequence). V lost 6 bases to trimming and J lost 2 bases; unmatched junction nucleotides: 9. The CDR3 sequence: CSASDRERPYNEQFF. As DNA, the CDR3 is TGCAGTGCCTCGGACAGGGAGAGGCCCTACAATGAGCAGTTCTTC.

This rearrangement joins TRBV7-2 to TRBJ1-1; 10 positions agree with TRBD1. Germline-derived CDR1 and CDR2 are SGHTA and FQGNSA. The length of the CDR3 is 15 residues. Trimming removed 5 bases from V and 5 bases from J; junction bases left unmatched: 8. As DNA, the CDR3 is TGTGCCAGCAGCGACCGGACAGGGGGTCGGACTGAAGCTTTCTTT. It codes for CASSDRTGGRTEAFF.

Many counts were recorded for this clonotype. The chain recombines TRBV11-2 with TRBJ2-3; 8 bases are shared with TRBD2. The CDR3 spans 16 residues. The V segment lost 5 bases and the J segment 2 bases; nucleotides outside the gene matches: 9. Per germline, CDR1 SGHAT and CDR2 FQNNGV. In DNA form, the CDR3 reads TGTGCCAGCAGCCCCGGACTAGCTGTGATCACAGATACGCAGTATTTT. Amino acids: CASSPGLAVITDTQYF. Full variable domain (remainder filled in from reference TRBV11-2 and TRBJ2-3): EAGVAQSPRYKIIEKRQSVAFWCNPISGHATLYWYQQILGQGPKLLIQFQNNGVVDDSQLPKDRFSAERLKGVDSTLKIQPAKLEDSAVYLCASSPGLAVITDTQYFGPGTRLTVL.

The chain is built from TRBV10-3 and TRBJ2-1, with 12 bases identical to TRBD2. Trimming took 3 bases from V and 5 from J; bases not matched to a gene: 2. The length of the CDR3 is 15 residues. Germline V gives CDR1 ENHRY, CDR2 SYGVKD. CDR3 protein: CAISEGLAGNNEQFF. DNA for the CDR3: TGTGCCATCAGTGAAGGACTAGCGGGGAACAATGAGCAGTTCTTC.

This clonotype was seen at least ten times. V and J are TRBV20-1 and TRBJ2-3; 14 bases fit TRBD2. The germline V gene has CDR1 DFQATT and CDR2 SNEGSKA (reference sequence). Trimming removed 3 bases from V and 1 base from J; junction bases left unmatched: 3. This CDR3 is 16 amino acids long. In nucleotides, the CDR3 is TGCAGTGCTAGTCCGGGACTAGCGGGAGGCACAGATACGCAGTATTTT. Its protein product is CSASPGLAGGTDTQYF.

A single count supports this clonotype. The rearrangement joins TRBV7-3 to TRBJ2-2; TRBD2 matches 11 bases. Germline V gene data show CDR1 as SGHTA and CDR2 as FQGTGA. Trimming at V came to 6 bases and at J to 5 bases, leaving 8 bases not matched to a gene. The CDR3 length is 16 residues. Written as DNA, the CDR3 is TGTGCCAGCAGATATAGCGGGGGGGCCGGGACCGGGGAGCTGTTTTTT. Its protein product is CASRYSGGAGTGELFF.

This clonotype has more than one count but fewer than ten. The rearrangement joins TRBV7-6 to TRBJ2-1; no firm D call. Deletions cut 5 bases from V and 9 bases from J, with 14 bases between. The CDR3 spans 13 residues. Per the germline V gene, CDR1 is SGHVS and CDR2 is FNYEAQ. DNA for the CDR3: TGTGCCAGCAGCGATAACACTCTTACTGAGCAGTTCTTC. Its protein product is CASSDNTLTEQFF.

This chain uses TRBV2 with TRBJ1-2; D remains unclear. The CDR3 spans 15 residues. Trimming took off 4 bases at V and 2 bases at J, with 14 bases between the two ends. The germline CDR1 and CDR2 sequences are SNHLY and FYNNEI. Written as DNA, the CDR3 is TGTGCCAGCAGTGCTCGGACGGGCGCGAACTATGGCTACACCTTC. As protein: CASSARTGANYGYTF.

This chain connects TRBV18 to TRBJ2-5; no clear D gene. The CDR3 consists of 12 residues. The germline V gene encodes CDR1 KGHSH and CDR2 LQKENI. V was clipped by 4 bases and J by 5 bases, with 8 bases between them. CDR3 sequence reads: CASSHRQETQYF. The CDR3 DNA reads TGTGCCAGCTCACACCGCCAGGAGACCCAGTACTTC.

This clonotype occurred a few times. The chain uses TRBV20-1 and TRBJ2-1; TRBD2 aligns across 14 bases. The CDR3 length is 16 residues. Trimming at V came to 1 base and at J to 6 bases, leaving 5 bases not matched to a gene. CDR1 is DFQATT, CDR2 SNEGSKA, per germline (reference sequence). CDR3 in amino acids: CSARGLAGGPGNEQFF. The CDR3, as DNA: TGCAGTGCTAGAGGACTAGCGGGAGGGCCGGGCAATGAGCAGTTCTTC.

CDR3 bases: TGTGCCAGCAACTTCGGTGGGGGCGGCTACACCTTC. Amino acids: CASNFGGGGYTF. This chain joins TRBV12-3 or TRBV12-4 and TRBJ1-2; D is possibly TRBD1 (6 bases). The CDR3 spans 12 residues. Trimming took 7 bases from V and 8 from J, leaving 14 bases between them.

This chain connects TRBV5-5 to TRBJ1-5, with D maybe TRBD1 (5 bases). The CDR3 totals 15 residues. Deletions cut 4 bases from V and 1 base from J, with 12 bases between. Germline V gene lookup returns CDR1 SGHKS and CDR2 YYEKEE (reference sequence). The CDR3 DNA is TGTGCCAGCAGCCTCAGGGTAGGGAGCAATCAGCCCCAGCATTTT. Translating gives CASSLRVGSNQPQHF.

The chain combines TRBV30 with TRBJ2-2; D is uncertain. Germline assignment: CDR1 GTSNPN and CDR2 SVGIG (reference sequence). The CDR3 spans 16 residues. V was shortened by 5 bases and J by 4 bases, with 20 bases between the two germline ends. CDR3 nucleotides: TGTGCCTGGGAGATGAGCTCAGGAGTGCCCACCGGGGAGCTGTTTTTT. Translated, it gives CAWEMSSGVPTGELFF.

This clonotype was observed a single time. The gene calls are TRBV25-1 and TRBJ1-6; D not certain. V was clipped by 5 bases and J by 10 bases, with 18 bases between them. The germline CDR1 and CDR2 sequences are MGHDK and SYGVNS. The CDR3 is 15 residues long. This CDR3 reads CASSPSGAVRSPLHF. DNA of the CDR3: TGTGCCAGCAGTCCCTCAGGAGCGGTTCGGTCACCCCTCCACTTT.

The chain employs TRBV2 and TRBJ1-4; 7 bases match TRBD1. The V segment lost 8 bases and the J segment 7 bases; nucleotides outside the gene matches: 13. Germline V lookup: CDR1 SNHLY, CDR2 FYNNEI. The CDR3 runs to 15 residues. The CDR3 DNA reads as TGTGCCAGCCGGGACAGATTATCAACTGGTGAAAAACTGTTTTTT. It yields the protein CASRDRLSTGEKLFF.

This clonotype showed up just a few times. The chain carries TRBV20-1 and TRBJ2-1; D ambiguous. The CDR3 consists of 12 residues. Trimming took 1 base from V and 5 from J, leaving 6 bases between them. The germline V gene encodes CDR1 DFQATT and CDR2 SNEGSKA (reference sequence). The CDR3: CSARVIHNEQFF. CDR3 coding DNA: TGCAGTGCTAGAGTCATTCACAATGAGCAGTTCTTC.

In its sample, this clonotype was seen once. For the CDR3, the DNA is TGTGCCAGCAGCTTGGCCCGGACAACCAATTCACCCCTCCACTTT. Protein: CASSLARTTNSPLHF. The rearrangement links TRBV5-5 to TRBJ1-6; TRBD1 might be the D (5 bases). V was trimmed by 0 bases and J by 7 bases, leaving 11 bases between them. The CDR3 has 15 amino acids. Germline V lookup: CDR1 SGHKS, CDR2 YYEKEE (reference sequence).

The chain couples TRBV12-3 or TRBV12-4 to TRBJ2-7; tentative D call: TRBD2 (6 bases). The CDR3 length is 15 residues. V was pared by 4 bases and J by 3 bases, with 16 bases between. CDR3 in amino acids: CASSSPPRGIYEQYF. As DNA, the CDR3 is TGTGCCAGCAGTTCGCCCCCCCGCGGGATCTACGAGCAGTACTTC.

This chain uses TRBV9 with TRBJ2-7; D is uncertain. Germline lookup yields CDR1 SGDLS and CDR2 YYNGEE. The CDR3 is 14 amino acids. Trimming removed 3 bases from V and 1 base from J, with 11 bases in between. The CDR3 protein is CASSEGSNSYEQYF. The CDR3 DNA is TGTGCCAGCAGCGAGGGCAGCAATTCCTACGAGCAGTACTTC.

This clonotype has just a few counts. The chain uses TRBV7-8 and TRBJ2-5, with D tentatively TRBD2 (5 bases). Germline CDR1 and CDR2: SGHVS and FQNEAQ. The V and J ends lost 1 base and 1 base respectively, with 16 bases between them. CDR3 length: 17 amino acids. The CDR3 spells CASSLVVVRGSQETQYF. DNA of the CDR3: TGTGCCAGCAGCTTAGTAGTGGTTCGAGGGTCCCAAGAGACCCAGTACTTC. Full variable domain (missing parts from reference TRBV7-8 and TRBJ2-5): GAGVSQSPRYKVAKRGQDVALRCDPISGHVSLFWYQQALGQGPEFLTYFQNEAQLDKSGLPSDRFFAERPEGSVSTLKIQRTQQEDSAVYLCASSLVVVRGSQETQYFGPGTRLLVL.

There are a few counts of this clonotype. This chain links TRBV6-6 with TRBJ2-3; TRBD2 is a possible D gene (5 bases). Germline CDR1 reads MNHNY; CDR2 reads SVGAGI (reference sequence). The CDR3 length is 16 residues. With 4 bases removed from V and 5 bases from J, the gap between germline ends came to 19 bases. CDR3 amino acids: CASSSPLGPAGDTQYF. The CDR3 DNA follows: TGTGCCAGCAGTTCCCCGTTGGGCCCCGCGGGAGATACGCAGTATTTT.

V usage is TRBV30 and J usage is TRBJ1-6; a weak D match, TRBD1 (5 bases). V was clipped by 3 bases and J by 10 bases, with 13 bases between them. The V gene's germline CDR1 is GTSNPN and CDR2 SVGIG (reference sequence). The CDR3 runs to 13 residues. Here the CDR3 reads CAWRASPGSPLHF. DNA of the CDR3: TGTGCCTGGAGGGCATCACCAGGGTCACCCCTCCACTTT.

This clonotype came up a few times. The chain is built from TRBV12-3 or TRBV12-4 and TRBJ2-2; D ambiguous. CDR3 length equals 17 residues. The ends were cut back, 6 bases at V and 1 base at J, with 18 bases in the middle. The CDR3 sequence is CASSPAPRRRNTGELFF. DNA of the CDR3: TGTGCCAGCAGCCCAGCCCCGCGACGTAGGAACACCGGGGAGCTGTTTTTT.

In its sample, this clonotype was seen many times. This chain uses TRBV9 with TRBJ2-7, with D perhaps matching TRBD2 (6 bases). V was cut by 0 bases and J by 6 bases, with 13 bases left in between. Germline V gene data show CDR1 as SGDLS and CDR2 as YYNGEE. The CDR3 has 14 residues. The DNA for the CDR3 is TGTGCCAGCAGCGTAGTACCGGGAGTGAGCGAGCAGTACTTC. Amino acid sequence: CASSVVPGVSEQYF.

There are a few counts of this clonotype. V and J are TRBV11-3 and TRBJ2-1; D call uncertain. The CDR3 consists of 14 residues. Trimming took 5 bases from V and 9 from J, leaving 17 bases between them. The V gene's germline CDR1 is SGHNT and CDR2 YENEEA. This chain's CDR3 is CASSQRHSMVEQFF. In DNA, the CDR3 is TGTGCCAGCAGCCAAAGGCACAGTATGGTTGAGCAGTTCTTC.

The chain combines TRBV10-3 with TRBJ1-4, with 7 nucleotides matching TRBD1. Germline assignment: CDR1 ENHRY and CDR2 SYGVKD. V was pared by 6 bases and J by 6 bases, with 4 bases of the junction left unmatched. The CDR3 contains 13 residues. DNA for the CDR3: TGTGCCATCAGCCCCCAGGGGGATGAAAAACTGTTTTTT. It translates to CAISPQGDEKLFF.

V and J are TRBV20-1 and TRBJ2-7; tentative D call: TRBD2 (7 bases). The CDR3 has 16 residues. Germline V gene data show CDR1 as DFQATT and CDR2 as SNEGSKA (reference sequence). V lost 0 bases and J 5 bases, leaving 20 bases between the germline ends. CDR3 sequence reads: CSARDSPGGRNHEQYF. The CDR3 bases are TGCAGTGCTAGAGATTCCCCGGGGGGCCGTAACCACGAGCAGTACTTC.